The clone carrying this T cell receptor (beta chain) was seen more than once but under ten times. The antigen is not known. The protocol was immunoSEQ multiplex PCR, while the TCRdb copy is restricted to in-frame clones and leaves out a portion. The data hold about 100,000 clones, with around nine tenths observed a single time. The data were taken from a study of T cell responses to AZD1222 COVID-19 vaccine. Findings of the study overall: It should be noted that donors were predominantly white British and more often female, and clonal diversity was possibly underestimated.

V lost 2 bases to trimming and J lost 0 bases, with 7 bases between them. The CDR3 totals 14 residues. Per germline, CDR1 KGHSH and CDR2 LQKENI. The TCR comes from an adult in good health. The sample in question was peripheral blood, obtained on day 0 of AZD1222 vaccination. The chain is built from TRBV18 and TRBJ1-1; possible D gene TRBD1, 6 bases. The CDR3 DNA reads TGTGCCAGCTCACCAAGGACAGTGAACACTGAAGCTTTCTTT. This encodes CASSPRTVNTEAFF.